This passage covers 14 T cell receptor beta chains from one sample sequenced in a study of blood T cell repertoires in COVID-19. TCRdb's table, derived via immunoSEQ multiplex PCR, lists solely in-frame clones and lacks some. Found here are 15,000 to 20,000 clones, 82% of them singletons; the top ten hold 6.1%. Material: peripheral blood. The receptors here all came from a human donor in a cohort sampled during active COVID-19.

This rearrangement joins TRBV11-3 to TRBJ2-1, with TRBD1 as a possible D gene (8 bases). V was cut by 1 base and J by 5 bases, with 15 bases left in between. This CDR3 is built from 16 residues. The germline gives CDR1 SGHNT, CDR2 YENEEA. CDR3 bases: TGTGCCAGCAGCTTAGGGACAGGGAGGGGGGACAATGAGCAGTTCTTC. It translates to CASSLGTGRGDNEQFF.

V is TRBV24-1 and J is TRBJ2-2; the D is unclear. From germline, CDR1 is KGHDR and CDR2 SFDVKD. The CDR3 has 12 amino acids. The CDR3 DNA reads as TGTGGCGTATCCGGGTGGACCGGGGAGCTGTTTTTT. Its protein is CGVSGWTGELFF.

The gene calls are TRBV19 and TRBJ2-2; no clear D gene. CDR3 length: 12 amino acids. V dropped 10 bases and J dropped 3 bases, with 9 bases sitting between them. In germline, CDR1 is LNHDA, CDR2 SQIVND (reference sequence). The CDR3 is CATLGYTGELFF. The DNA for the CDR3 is TGTGCCACGCTAGGTTACACCGGGGAGCTGTTTTTT.

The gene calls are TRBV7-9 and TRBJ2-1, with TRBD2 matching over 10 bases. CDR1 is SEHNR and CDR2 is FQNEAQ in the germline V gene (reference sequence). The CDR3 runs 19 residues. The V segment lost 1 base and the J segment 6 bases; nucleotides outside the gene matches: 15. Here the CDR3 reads CASSLGLGSSGGITNEQFF. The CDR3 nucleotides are TGTGCCAGCAGCTTAGGTCTCGGGAGTAGCGGGGGGATAACCAATGAGCAGTTCTTC.

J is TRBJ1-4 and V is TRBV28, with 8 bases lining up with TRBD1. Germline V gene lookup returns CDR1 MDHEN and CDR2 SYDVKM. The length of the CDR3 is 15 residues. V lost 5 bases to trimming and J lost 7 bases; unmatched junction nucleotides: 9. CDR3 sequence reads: CASSPHRGIGEKLFF. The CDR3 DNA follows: TGTGCCAGCAGTCCCCACAGGGGGATAGGTGAAAAACTGTTTTTT.

As DNA, the CDR3 is TGTGCCAGTAGTATAGGGGTAGCGGGTTCCTACGAGCAGTACTTC. Its translation is CASSIGVAGSYEQYF. The rearrangement joins TRBV19 to TRBJ2-7, with 7 bases aligning to TRBD2. This CDR3 is built from 15 residues. CDR1 and CDR2 (germline): LNHDA, SQIVND (reference sequence). The V segment lost 1 base and the J segment 1 base; nucleotides outside the gene matches: 4.

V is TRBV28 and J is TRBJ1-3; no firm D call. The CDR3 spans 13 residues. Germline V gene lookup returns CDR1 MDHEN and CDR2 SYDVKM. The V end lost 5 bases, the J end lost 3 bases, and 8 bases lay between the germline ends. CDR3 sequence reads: CASSPGFGNTIYF. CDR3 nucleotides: TGTGCCAGCAGTCCGGGATTTGGAAACACCATATATTTT.

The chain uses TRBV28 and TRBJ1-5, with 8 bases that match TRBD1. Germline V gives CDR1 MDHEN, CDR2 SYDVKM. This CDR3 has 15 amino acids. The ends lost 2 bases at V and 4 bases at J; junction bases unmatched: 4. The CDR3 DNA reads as TGTGCCAGCAGTTTAGGGACAGGAGTAAATCAGCCCCAGCATTTT. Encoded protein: CASSLGTGVNQPQHF. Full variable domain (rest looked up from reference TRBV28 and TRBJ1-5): DVKVTQSSRYLVKRTGEKVFLECVQDMDHENMFWYRQDPGLGLRLIYFSYDVKMKEKGDIPEGYSVSREKKERFSLILESASTNQTSMYLCASSLGTGVNQPQHFGDGTRLSIL.

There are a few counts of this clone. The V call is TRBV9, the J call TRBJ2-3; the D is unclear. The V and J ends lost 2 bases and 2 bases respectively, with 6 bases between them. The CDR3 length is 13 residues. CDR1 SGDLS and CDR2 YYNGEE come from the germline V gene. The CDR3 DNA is TGTGCCAGCAGCGTCCAGATCACAGATACGCAGTATTTT. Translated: CASSVQITDTQYF.

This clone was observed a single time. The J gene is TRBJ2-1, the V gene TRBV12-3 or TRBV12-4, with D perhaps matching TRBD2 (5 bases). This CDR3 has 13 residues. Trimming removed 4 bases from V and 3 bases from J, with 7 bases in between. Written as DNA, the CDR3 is TGTGCCAGCAGTTCGGGGAACTACAATGAGCAGTTCTTC. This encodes CASSSGNYNEQFF.

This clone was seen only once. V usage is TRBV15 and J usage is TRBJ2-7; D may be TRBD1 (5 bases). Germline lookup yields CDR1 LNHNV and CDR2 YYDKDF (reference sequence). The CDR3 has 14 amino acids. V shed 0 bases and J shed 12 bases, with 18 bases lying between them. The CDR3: CATSRDQTAPVRYF. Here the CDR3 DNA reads TGTGCCACCAGCAGAGATCAGACAGCGCCCGTTCGGTACTTC.

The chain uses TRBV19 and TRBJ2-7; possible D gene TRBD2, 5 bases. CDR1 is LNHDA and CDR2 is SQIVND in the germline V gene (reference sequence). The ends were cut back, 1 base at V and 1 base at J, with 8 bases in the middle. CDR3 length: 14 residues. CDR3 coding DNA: TGTGCCAGTAGTATAGGGAGGAATTCCTACGAGCAGTACTTC. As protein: CASSIGRNSYEQYF. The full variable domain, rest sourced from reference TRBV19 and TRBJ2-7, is DGGITQSPKYLFRKEGQNVTLSCEQNLNHDAMYWYRQDPGQGLRLIYYSQIVNDFQKGDIAEGYSVSREKKESFPLTVTSAQKNPTAFYLCASSIGRNSYEQYFGPGTRLTVT.

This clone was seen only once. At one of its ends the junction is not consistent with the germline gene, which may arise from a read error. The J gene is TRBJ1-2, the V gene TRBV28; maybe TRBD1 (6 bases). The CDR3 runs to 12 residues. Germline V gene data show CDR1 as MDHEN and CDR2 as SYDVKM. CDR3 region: CASSITPRGGDF. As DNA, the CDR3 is TGTGCCAGCAGTATCACTCCGAGAGGGGGTGATTTC.

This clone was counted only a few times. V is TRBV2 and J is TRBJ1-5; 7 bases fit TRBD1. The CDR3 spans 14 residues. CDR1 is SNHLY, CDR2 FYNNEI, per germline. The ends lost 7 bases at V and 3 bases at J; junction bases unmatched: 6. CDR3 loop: CASKGQTFNQPQHF. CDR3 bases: TGTGCCAGCAAGGGACAGACTTTCAATCAGCCCCAGCATTTT.